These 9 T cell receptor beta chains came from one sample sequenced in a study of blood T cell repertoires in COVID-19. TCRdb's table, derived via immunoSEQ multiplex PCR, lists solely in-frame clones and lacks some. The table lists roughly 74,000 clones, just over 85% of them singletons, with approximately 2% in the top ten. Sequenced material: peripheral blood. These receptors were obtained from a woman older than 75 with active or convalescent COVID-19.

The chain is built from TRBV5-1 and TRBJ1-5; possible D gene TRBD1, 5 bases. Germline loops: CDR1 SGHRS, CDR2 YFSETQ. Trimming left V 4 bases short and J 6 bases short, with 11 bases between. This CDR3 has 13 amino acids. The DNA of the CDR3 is TGCGCCAGCAGCACCCAGGGTGGTCAGCCCCAGCATTTT. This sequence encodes CASSTQGGQPQHF.

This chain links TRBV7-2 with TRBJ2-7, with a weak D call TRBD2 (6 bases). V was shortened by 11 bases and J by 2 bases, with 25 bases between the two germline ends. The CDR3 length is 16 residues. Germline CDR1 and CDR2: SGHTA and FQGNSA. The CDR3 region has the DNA TGTGCCGTCGCGGGAATGTGGCGGACTTTCCCCTACGAGCAGTACTTC. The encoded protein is CAVAGMWRTFPYEQYF.

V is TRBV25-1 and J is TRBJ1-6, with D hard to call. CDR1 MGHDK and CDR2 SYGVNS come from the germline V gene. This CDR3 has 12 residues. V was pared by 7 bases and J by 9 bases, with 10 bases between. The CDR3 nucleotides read TGTGCCAGCACCGGAGCGGGTTCACCCCTCCACTTT. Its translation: CASTGAGSPLHF.

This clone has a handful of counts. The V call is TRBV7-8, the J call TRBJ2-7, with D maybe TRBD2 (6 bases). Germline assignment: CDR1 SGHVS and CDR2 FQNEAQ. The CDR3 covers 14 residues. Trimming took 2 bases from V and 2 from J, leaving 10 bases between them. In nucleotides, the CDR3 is TGTGCCAGCAGCTTAAGGGCGGGACCCTACGAGCAGTACTTC. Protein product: CASSLRAGPYEQYF. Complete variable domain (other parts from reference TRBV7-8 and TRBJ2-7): GAGVSQSPRYKVAKRGQDVALRCDPISGHVSLFWYQQALGQGPEFLTYFQNEAQLDKSGLPSDRFFAERPEGSVSTLKIQRTQQEDSAVYLCASSLRAGPYEQYFGPGTRLTVT.

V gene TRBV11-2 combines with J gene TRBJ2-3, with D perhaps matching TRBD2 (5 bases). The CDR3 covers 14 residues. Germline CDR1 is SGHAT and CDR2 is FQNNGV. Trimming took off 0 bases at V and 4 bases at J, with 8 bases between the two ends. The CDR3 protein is CASSLEVAPDTQYF. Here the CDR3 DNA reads TGTGCCAGCAGCTTAGAAGTAGCGCCAGATACGCAGTATTTT.

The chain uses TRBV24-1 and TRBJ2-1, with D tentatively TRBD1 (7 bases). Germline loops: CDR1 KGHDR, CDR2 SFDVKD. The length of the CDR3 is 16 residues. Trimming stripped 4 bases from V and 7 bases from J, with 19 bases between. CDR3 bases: TGTGCCACCAGTGACCCAGGGGGGCAGGGGACGAATGAGCAGTTCTTC. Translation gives CATSDPGGQGTNEQFF.

The CDR3 DNA reads as TGCGCCAGCAGATCGGGACTAGCGGGAGCCGCGGAGACCCAGTACTTC. Amino acids: CASRSGLAGAAETQYF. The V call is TRBV5-1, the J call TRBJ2-5; 14 bases are shared with TRBD2. This CDR3 spans 16 amino acids. Germline assignment: CDR1 SGHRS and CDR2 YFSETQ. V shed 5 bases and J 5 bases; nucleotides not matched to a gene: 8.

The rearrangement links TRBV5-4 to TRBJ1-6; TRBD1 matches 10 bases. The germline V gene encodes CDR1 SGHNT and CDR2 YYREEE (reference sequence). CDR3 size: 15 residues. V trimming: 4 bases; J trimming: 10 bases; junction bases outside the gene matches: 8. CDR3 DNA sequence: TGTGCCAGCAGCCGCCGGGACAGGGGTAACTCACCCCTCCACTTT. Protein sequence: CASSRRDRGNSPLHF. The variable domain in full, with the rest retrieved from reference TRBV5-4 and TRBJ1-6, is ETGVTQSPTHLIKTRGQQVTLRCSSQSGHNTVSWYQQALGQGPQFIFQYYREEENGRGNFPPRFSGLQFPNYSSELNVNALELDDSALYLCASSRRDRGNSPLHFGNGTRLTVT.

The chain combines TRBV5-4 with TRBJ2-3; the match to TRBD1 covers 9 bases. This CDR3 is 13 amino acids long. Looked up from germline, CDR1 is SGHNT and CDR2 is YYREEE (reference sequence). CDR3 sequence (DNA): TGTTCACAGGGGGCAGTGGGCACAGATACGCAGTATTTT. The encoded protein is CSQGAVGTDTQYF.